Given below is one T cell receptor (beta chain) in context. What it binds is not known. The CDR3 is 16 amino acids. Germline loops: CDR1 LNHNV, CDR2 YYDKDF (reference sequence). The ends lost 2 bases at V and 5 bases at J; junction bases unmatched: 11. Those patients who had chemo-refractory metastatic non-small-cell lung cancer were given focal radiation along with CTLA-4 blockade through ipilimumab. These data belong to a study of radiotherapy plus CTLA-4 blockade in lung cancer. Whole-study context: Objective response rate was 15% to 20%; disease control rate, approximately 33%. Broader study findings: Tumor-origin TCR clones grew in blood after radiotherapy plus ipilimumab. Response was reportedly best predicted by early blood T cell clone dynamics, with interferon-beta.

The data were produced by immunoSEQ multiplex PCR, yet TCRdb's version contains in-frame clones alone and is incomplete. The table records some 74,000 clones, about 80% of them present only once. The V call is TRBV15, the J call TRBJ2-7; TRBD1 agrees at 8 bases. This TCR came from a human donor with non-small cell lung cancer who had a complete response to radiotherapy plus ipilimumab. The sample was peripheral blood, taken from a patient treated with radiotherapy plus ipilimumab. The CDR3 sequence: CATSRRTGTGDNEQYF. The CDR3 nucleotides read TGTGCCACCAGCAGACGTACCGGGACAGGAGACAACGAGCAGTACTTC. Filled out from reference TRBV15 and TRBJ2-7, the complete variable domain reads DAMVIQNPRYQVTQFGKPVTLSCSQTLNHNVMYWYQQKSSQAPKLLFHYYDKDFNNEADTPDNFQSRRPNTSFCFLDIRSPGLGDTAMYLCATSRRTGTGDNEQYFGPGTRLTVT.